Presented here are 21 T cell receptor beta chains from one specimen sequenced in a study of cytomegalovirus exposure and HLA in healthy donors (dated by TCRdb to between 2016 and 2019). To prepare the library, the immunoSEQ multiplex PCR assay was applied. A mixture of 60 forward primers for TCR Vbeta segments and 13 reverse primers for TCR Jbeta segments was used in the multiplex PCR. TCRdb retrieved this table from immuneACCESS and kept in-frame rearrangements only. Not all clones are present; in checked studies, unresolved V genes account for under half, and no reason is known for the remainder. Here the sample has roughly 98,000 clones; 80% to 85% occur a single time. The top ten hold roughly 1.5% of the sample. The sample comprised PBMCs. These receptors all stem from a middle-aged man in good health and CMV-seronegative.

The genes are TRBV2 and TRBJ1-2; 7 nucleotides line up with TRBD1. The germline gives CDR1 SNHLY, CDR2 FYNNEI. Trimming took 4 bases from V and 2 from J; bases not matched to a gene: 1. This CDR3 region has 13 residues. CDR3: CASSAGQNYGYTF. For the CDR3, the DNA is TGTGCCAGCAGTGCGGGACAGAACTATGGCTACACCTTC.

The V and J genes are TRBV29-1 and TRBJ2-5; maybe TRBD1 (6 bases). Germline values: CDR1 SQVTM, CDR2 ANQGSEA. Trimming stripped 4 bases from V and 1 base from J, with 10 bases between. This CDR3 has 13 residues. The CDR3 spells CSVVKGVQETQYF. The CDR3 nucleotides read TGCAGCGTTGTAAAGGGGGTCCAAGAGACCCAGTACTTC. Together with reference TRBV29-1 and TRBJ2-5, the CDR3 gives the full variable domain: SAVISQKPSRDICQRGTSLTIQCQVDSQVTMMFWYRQQPGQSLTLIATANQGSEATYESGFVIDKFPISRPNLTFSTLTVSNMSPEDSSIYLCSVVKGVQETQYFGPGTRLLVL.

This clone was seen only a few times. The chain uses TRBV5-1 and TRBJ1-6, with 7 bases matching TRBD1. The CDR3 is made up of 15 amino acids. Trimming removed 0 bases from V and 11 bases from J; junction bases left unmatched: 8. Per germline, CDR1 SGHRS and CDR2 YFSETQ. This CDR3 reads CASSLEGARLTPLHF. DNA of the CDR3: TGCGCCAGCAGCTTGGAGGGGGCCCGGTTAACACCCCTCCACTTT.

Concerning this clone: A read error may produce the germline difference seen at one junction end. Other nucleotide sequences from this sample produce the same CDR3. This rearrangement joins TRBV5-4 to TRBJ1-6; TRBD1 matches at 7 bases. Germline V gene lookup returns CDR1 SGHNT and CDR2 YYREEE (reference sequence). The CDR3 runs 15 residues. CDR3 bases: TGCGCCAGCAGCTTGGCAGGGGGGTTAAGTTCACCCCTCCACTTT. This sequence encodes CASSLAGGLSSPLHF.

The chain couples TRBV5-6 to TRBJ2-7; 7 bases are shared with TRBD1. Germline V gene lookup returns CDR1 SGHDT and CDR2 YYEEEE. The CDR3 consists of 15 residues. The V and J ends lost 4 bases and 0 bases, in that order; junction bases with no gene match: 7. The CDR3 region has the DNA TGTGCCAGCAGCAATGGACAGGCGATCTCCTACGAGCAGTACTTC. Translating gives CASSNGQAISYEQYF.

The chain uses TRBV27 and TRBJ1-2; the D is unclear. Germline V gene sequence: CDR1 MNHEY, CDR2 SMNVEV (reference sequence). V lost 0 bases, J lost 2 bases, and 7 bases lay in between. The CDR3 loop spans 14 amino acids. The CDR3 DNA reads TGTGCCAGCAGTTTATCGGGCAGAAACTATGGCTACACCTTC. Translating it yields CASSLSGRNYGYTF.

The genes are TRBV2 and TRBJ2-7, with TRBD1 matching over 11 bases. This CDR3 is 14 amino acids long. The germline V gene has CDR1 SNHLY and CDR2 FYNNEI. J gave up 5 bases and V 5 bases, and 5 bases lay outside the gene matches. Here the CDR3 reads CASSPSGQGDEQYF. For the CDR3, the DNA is TGTGCCAGCAGTCCGTCGGGACAGGGGGACGAGCAGTACTTC. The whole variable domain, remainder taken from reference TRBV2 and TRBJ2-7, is EPEVTQTPSHQVTQMGQEVILRCVPISNHLYFYWYRQILGQKVEFLVSFYNNEISEKSEIFDDQFSVERPDGSNFTLKIRSTKLEDSAMYFCASSPSGQGDEQYFGPGTRLTVT.

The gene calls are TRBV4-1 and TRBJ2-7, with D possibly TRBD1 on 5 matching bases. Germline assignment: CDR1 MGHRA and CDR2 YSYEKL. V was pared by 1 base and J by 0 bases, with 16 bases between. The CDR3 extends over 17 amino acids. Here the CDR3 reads CASSQALRVKGSYEQYF. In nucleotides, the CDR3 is TGCGCCAGCAGCCAAGCGCTCAGGGTAAAGGGCTCCTACGAGCAGTACTTC.

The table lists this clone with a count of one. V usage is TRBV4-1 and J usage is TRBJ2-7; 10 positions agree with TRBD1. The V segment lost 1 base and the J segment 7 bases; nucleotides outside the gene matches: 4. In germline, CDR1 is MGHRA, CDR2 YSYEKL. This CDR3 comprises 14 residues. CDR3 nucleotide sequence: TGCGCCAGCAGCCAAGCGGGACAGGGGCGTGAGCAGTACTTC. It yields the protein CASSQAGQGREQYF.

The CDR3, as DNA: TGTGCCAGCAGCCAAGAAAGCAGGGTCAGAAACACCATATATTTT. Translating it yields CASSQESRVRNTIYF. The chain recombines TRBV4-2 with TRBJ1-3; D is possibly TRBD1 (5 bases). The CDR3 totals 15 residues. The ends were cut back, 0 bases at V and 5 bases at J, with 11 bases in the middle. CDR1 and CDR2 (germline): LGHNA, YNFKEQ.

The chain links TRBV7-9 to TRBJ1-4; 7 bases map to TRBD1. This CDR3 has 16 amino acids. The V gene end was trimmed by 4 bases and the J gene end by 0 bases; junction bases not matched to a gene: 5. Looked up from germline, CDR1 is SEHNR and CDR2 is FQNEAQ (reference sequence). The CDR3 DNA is TGTGCCAGCAGCTCCGGACAGGCCGCAACTAATGAAAAACTGTTTTTT. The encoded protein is CASSSGQAATNEKLFF.

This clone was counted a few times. In nucleotides, the CDR3 is TGTGCCAGCAGCTTTCGTAGGGGGCTTAACACTGAAGCTTTCTTT. Its protein product is CASSFRRGLNTEAFF. V gene TRBV7-8 combines with J gene TRBJ1-1, with 7 nucleotides matching TRBD1. Looked up from germline, CDR1 is SGHVS and CDR2 is FQNEAQ. The ends lost 3 bases at V and 2 bases at J; junction bases unmatched: 6. CDR3 length: 15 residues. The whole variable domain, filled in from reference TRBV7-8 and TRBJ1-1, reads GAGVSQSPRYKVAKRGQDVALRCDPISGHVSLFWYQQALGQGPEFLTYFQNEAQLDKSGLPSDRFFAERPEGSVSTLKIQRTQQEDSAVYLCASSFRRGLNTEAFFGQGTRLTVV.

The CDR3 here is CASRLGQAEYF. DNA of the CDR3: TGTGCCAGCCGATTGGGTCAGGCAGAGTACTTC. This chain links TRBV5-6 with TRBJ2-4; D is unclear. V was cut by 7 bases and J by 14 bases, with 16 bases left in between. Germline CDR1 SGHDT, CDR2 YYEEEE. This CDR3 spans 11 amino acids.

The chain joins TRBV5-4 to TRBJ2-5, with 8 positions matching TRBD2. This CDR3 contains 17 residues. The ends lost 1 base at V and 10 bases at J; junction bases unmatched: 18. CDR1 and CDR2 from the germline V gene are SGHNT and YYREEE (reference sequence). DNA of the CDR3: TGTGCCAGCAGCTTGTTGTTTAAGCGGGGGTTAGGGGCAGACCAGTACTTC. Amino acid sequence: CASSLLFKRGLGADQYF.

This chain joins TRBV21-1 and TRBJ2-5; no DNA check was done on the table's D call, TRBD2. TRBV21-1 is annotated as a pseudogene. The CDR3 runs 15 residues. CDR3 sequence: CASTTDQRKRQTQYF. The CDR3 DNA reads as TGTGCCAGCACCACGGATCAGCGGAAGAGGCAGACCCAGTACTTC.

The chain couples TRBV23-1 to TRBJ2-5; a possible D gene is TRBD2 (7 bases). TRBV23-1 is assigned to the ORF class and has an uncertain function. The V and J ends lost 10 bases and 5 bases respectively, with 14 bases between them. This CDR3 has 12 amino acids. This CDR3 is CATLRGGETQYF. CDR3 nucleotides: TGCGCCACCCTGAGGGGGGGGGAGACCCAGTACTTC.

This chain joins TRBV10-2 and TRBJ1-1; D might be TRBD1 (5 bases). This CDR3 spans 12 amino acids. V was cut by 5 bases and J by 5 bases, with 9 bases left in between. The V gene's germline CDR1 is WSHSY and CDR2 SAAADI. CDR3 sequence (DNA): TGCGCCAGCAGTCAGAGACAGACTGAAGCTTTCTTT. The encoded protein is CASSQRQTEAFF.

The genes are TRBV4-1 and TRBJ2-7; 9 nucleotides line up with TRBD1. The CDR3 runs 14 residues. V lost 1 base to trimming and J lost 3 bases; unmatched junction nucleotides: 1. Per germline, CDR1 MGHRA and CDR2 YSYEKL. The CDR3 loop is CASSQGQGVYEQYF. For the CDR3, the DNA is TGCGCCAGCAGCCAAGGACAGGGGGTCTACGAGCAGTACTTC.

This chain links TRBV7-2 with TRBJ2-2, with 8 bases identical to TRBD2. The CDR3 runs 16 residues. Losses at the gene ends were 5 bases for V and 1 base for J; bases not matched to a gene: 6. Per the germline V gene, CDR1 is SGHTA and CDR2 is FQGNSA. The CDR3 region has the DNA TGTGCCAGCAGCCCAACGCTAGCGGGGAACACCGGGGAGCTGTTTTTT. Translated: CASSPTLAGNTGELFF.

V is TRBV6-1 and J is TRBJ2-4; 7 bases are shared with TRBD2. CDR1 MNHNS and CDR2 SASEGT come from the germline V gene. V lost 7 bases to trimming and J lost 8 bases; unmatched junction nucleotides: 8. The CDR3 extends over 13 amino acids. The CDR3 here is CASMRGTGDIQYF. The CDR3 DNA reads TGTGCCAGCATGCGGGGGACGGGGGACATTCAGTACTTC.

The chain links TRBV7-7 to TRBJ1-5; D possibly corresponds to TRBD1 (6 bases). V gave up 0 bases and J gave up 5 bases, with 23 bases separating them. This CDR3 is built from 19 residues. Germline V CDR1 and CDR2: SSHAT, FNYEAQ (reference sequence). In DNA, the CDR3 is TGTGCCAGCAGCTTAGCGCGGGAGGACAATAACGAGGGGGATCAGCCCCAGCATTTT. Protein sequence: CASSLAREDNNEGDQPQHF.